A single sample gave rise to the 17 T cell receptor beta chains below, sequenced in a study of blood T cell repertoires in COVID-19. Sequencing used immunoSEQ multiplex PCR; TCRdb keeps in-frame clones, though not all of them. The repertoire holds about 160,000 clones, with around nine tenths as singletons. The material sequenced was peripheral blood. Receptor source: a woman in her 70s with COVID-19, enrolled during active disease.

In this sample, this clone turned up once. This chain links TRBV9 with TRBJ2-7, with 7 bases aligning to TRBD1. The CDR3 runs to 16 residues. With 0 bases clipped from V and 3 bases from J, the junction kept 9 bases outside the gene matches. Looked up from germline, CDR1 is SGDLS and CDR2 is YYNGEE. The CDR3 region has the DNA TGTGCCAGCAGCGTAGATCAACAGGGGAAAGTCTACGAGCAGTACTTC. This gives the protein CASSVDQQGKVYEQYF.

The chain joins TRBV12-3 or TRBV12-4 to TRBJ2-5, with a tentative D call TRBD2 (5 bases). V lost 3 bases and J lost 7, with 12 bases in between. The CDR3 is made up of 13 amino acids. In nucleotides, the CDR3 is TGTGCCAGCAGTTTTAGCTTACGGGGGACCCAGTACTTC. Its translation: CASSFSLRGTQYF.

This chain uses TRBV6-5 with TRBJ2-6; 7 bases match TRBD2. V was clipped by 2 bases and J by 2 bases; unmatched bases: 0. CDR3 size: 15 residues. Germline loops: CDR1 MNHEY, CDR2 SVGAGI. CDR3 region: CASSYSGAGANVLTF. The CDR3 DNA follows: TGTGCCAGCAGTTACAGCGGGGCTGGGGCCAACGTCCTGACTTTC.

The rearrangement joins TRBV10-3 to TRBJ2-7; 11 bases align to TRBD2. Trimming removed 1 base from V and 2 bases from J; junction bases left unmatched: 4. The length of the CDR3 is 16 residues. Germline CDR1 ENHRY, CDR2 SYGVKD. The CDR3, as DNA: TGTGCCATCAGTGAGTATTTAGCGGGGGGGACCTACGAGCAGTACTTC. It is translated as CAISEYLAGGTYEQYF.

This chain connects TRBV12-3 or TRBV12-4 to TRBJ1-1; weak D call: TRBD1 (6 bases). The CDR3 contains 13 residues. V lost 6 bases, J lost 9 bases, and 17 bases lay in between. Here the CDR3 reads CASSQGQGGKAFF. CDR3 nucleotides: TGTGCCAGCAGCCAGGGGCAGGGCGGAAAAGCTTTCTTT.

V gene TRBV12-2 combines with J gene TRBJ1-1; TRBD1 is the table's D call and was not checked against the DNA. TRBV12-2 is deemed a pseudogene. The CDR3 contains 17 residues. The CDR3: CASRLRRGTGEYTEAFF. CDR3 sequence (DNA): TGTGCAAGTCGCTTAAGGAGAGGGACAGGGGAATACACTGAAGCTTTCTTT.

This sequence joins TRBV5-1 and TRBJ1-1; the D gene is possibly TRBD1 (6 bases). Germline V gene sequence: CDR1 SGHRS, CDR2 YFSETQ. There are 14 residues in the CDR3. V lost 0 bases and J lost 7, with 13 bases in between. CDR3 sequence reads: CASSLGLNRDEAFF. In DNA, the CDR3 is TGCGCCAGCAGCTTGGGGTTAAACAGGGATGAAGCTTTCTTT.

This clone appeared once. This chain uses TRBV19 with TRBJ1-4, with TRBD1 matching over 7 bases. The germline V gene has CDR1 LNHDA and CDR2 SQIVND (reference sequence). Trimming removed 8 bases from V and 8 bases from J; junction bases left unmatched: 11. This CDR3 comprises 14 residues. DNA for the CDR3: TGTGCCAGTTCAGAGGGGGCGCTAGGAGAAAAACTGTTTTTT. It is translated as CASSEGALGEKLFF. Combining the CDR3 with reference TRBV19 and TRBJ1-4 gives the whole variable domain DGGITQSPKYLFRKEGQNVTLSCEQNLNHDAMYWYRQDPGQGLRLIYYSQIVNDFQKGDIAEGYSVSREKKESFPLTVTSAQKNPTAFYLCASSEGALGEKLFFGSGTQLSVL.

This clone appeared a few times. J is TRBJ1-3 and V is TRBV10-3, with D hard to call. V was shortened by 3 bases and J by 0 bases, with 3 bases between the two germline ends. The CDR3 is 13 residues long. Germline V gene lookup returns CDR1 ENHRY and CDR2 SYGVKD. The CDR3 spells CAISDSSGNTIYF. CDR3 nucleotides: TGTGCCATCAGTGATAGCTCTGGAAACACCATATATTTT.

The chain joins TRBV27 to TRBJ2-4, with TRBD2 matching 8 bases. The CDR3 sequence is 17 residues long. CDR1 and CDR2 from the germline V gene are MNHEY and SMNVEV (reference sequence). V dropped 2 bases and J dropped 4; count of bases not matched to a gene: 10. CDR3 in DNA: TGTGCCAGCAGTTTAAGAAGCGGGGGAGCTCTAAAAAACATTCAGTACTTC. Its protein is CASSLRSGGALKNIQYF.

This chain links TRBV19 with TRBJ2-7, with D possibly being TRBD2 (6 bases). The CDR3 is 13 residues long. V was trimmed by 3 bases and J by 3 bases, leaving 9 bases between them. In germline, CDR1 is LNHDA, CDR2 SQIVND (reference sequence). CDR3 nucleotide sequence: TGTGCCAGTAGTATCCGGAGGGGCTACGAGCAGTACTTC. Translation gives CASSIRRGYEQYF.

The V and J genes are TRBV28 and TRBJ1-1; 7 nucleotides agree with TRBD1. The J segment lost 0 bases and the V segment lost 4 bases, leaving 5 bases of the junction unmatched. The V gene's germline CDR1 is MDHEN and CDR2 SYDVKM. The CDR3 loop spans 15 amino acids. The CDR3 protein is CASSSPRGMNTEAFF. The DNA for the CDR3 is TGTGCCAGCAGTTCACCCAGGGGGATGAACACTGAAGCTTTCTTT.

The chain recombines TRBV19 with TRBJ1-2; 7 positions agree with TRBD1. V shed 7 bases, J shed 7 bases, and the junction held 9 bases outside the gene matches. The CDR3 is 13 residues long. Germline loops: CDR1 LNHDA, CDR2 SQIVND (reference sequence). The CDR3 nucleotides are TGTGCCAGTATGAGGGGGCGCGAAAGTGGCTACACCTTC. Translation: CASMRGRESGYTF.

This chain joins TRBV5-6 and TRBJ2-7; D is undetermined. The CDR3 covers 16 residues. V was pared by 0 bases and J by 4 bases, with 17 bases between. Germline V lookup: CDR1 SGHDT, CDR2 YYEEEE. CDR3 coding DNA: TGTGCCAGCAGCTTGGTTCGCCGAAGAACAAATTACGAGCAGTACTTC. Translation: CASSLVRRRTNYEQYF.

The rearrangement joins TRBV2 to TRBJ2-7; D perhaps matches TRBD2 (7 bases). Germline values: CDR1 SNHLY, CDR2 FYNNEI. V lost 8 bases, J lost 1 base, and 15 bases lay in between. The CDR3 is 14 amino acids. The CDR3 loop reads CASFGGRRSYEQYF. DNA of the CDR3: TGTGCCAGCTTCGGGGGGCGGCGGTCCTACGAGCAGTACTTC.

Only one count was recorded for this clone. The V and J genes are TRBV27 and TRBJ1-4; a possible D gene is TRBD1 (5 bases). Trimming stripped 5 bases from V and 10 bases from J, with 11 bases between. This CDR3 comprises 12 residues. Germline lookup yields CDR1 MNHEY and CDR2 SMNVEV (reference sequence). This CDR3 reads CASSPGIGKLFF. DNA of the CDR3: TGTGCCAGCAGTCCAGGGATTGGAAAACTGTTTTTT. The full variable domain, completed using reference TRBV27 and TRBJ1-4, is EAQVTQNPRYLITVTGKKLTVTCSQNMNHEYMSWYRQDPGLGLRQIYYSMNVEVTDKGDVPEGYKVSRKEKRNFPLILESPSPNQTSLYFCASSPGIGKLFFGSGTQLSVL.

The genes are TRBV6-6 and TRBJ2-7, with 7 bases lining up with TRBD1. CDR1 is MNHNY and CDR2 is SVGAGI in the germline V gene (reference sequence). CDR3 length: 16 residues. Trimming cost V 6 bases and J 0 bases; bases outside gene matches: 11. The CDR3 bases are TGTGCCAGCAGGCCGGACAGGTTAAATCCCTCCTACGAGCAGTACTTC. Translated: CASRPDRLNPSYEQYF.